This is a list of T cell receptor beta chains from one sample in a study of regulatory T cells in long-lasting Graves disease. TCRdb independently ran MiXCR on the multiplex PCR reads; one entry per CDR3 protein. Altogether 350,000 to 450,000 distinct CDR3 sequences are present, 23% being singletons, with the ten largest covering 25% to 30%. Sequencing was performed on peripheral blood mononuclear cells (PBMCs), taken when the disease was refractory, from a patient treated with antithyroid drugs. Receptors originate from a woman aged 40-49 years with Graves disease. CDR3s include the opening cysteine and the closing phenylalanine or tryptophan. D genes are given only for firm matches. The size entry is marked missing in some rows and otherwise reads once, few, many or a size class.

D	J	size	V	CDR3	DNA
.	TRBJ2-4	many	TRBV5-6	CASSFYDRKAYF	TGTGCCAGCAGCTTTTATGACCGCAAGGCGTACTTC
TRBD1	TRBJ1-1	many	TRBV12-3/TRBV12-4	CASNRLRQGETEAFF	TGTGCCAGCAACCGACTAAGACAGGGGGAAACTGAAGCTTTCTTT
TRBD2	TRBJ2-3	.	TRBV28	CASSPRGSGSNADTQYF	TGTGCCAGCAGTCCCCGGGGCAGCGGGAGTAATGCAGATACGCAGTATTTT
.	TRBJ2-7	many	TRBV7-8	CASGVAEYEQYF	TGTGCCAGCGGCGTAGCGGAATACGAGCAGTACTTC
TRBD2	TRBJ2-3	few	TRBV27	CASSFRTSFTDTQYF	TGTGCCAGCAGTTTCAGGACTAGTTTCACAGATACGCAGTATTTT
TRBD2	TRBJ2-5	once	TRBV5-1	CASSKSGGETQYF	TGCGCCAGCAGCAAGAGCGGGGGTGAGACCCAGTACTTC
TRBD2	TRBJ2-7	.	TRBV6-1	CASSEGTSGSSYEQYF	TGTGCCAGCAGTGAAGGCACTAGCGGGAGTTCCTACGAGCAGTACTTC
TRBD1	TRBJ2-7	.	TRBV7-2	CASSFRTGREEQYF	TGTGCCAGCAGCTTCAGGACAGGGCGGGAAGAGCAGTACTTC
.	TRBJ2-7	many	TRBV20-1	CSALGLLEQYF	TGCAGTGCTCTAGGACTGCTCGAGCAGTACTTC
TRBD1	TRBJ2-1	few	TRBV2	CAIEYRGPVNEQFF	TGTGCCATCGAGTACAGGGGTCCGGTCAATGAGCAGTTCTTC
TRBD2	TRBJ2-1	.	TRBV20-1	CSAPGRQGLTSGAYNEQFF	TGCAGTGCTCCGGGTCGGCAGGGCTTGACTAGCGGGGCTTACAATGAGCAGTTCTTC
TRBD1	TRBJ1-3	many	TRBV12-3/TRBV12-4	CASSFGTGALGNTIYF	TGTGCCAGCAGTTTCGGGACAGGGGCGCTTGGAAACACCATATATTTT
TRBD1	TRBJ1-2	few	TRBV12-3/TRBV12-4	CASSWTGPYGYTF	TGTGCCAGCAGTTGGACAGGACCCTATGGCTACACCTTC
.	TRBJ2-7	many	TRBV29-1	CSVEKSDAYEQYF	TGCAGCGTTGAAAAGAGTGATGCCTACGAGCAGTACTTC
.	TRBJ2-5	.	TRBV5-4	CASSLLSLGAEETQYF	TGTGCCAGCAGCCTTCTGTCTTTGGGGGCTGAAGAGACCCAGTACTTC
.	TRBJ2-6	few	TRBV7-3	CASSPYSISGANVLTF	TGTGCCAGCAGCCCCTACAGTATCTCTGGGGCCAACGTCCTGACTTTC
.	TRBJ1-5	few	TRBV20-1	CSASRGFNQPQHF	TGCAGTGCATCCCGGGGCTTCAATCAGCCCCAGCATTTT
.	TRBJ2-7	many	TRBV2	CASIGSPTPLEQYF	TGTGCCAGCATTGGTTCACCTACCCCTCTCGAGCAGTACTTC
TRBD2	TRBJ2-1	.	TRBV7-8	CASSQTSGRAAGEQFF	TGTGCCAGCAGCCAAACTAGCGGGAGGGCCGCTGGTGAGCAGTTCTTC
TRBD2	TRBJ2-7	few	TRBV9	CASSVEGLAGYEQYF	TGTGCCAGCAGCGTAGAGGGGTTAGCGGGATACGAGCAGTACTTC
.	TRBJ2-7	few	TRBV20-1	CSARKSGTATYEQYF	TGCAGTGCTAGAAAATCCGGGACTGCGACCTACGAGCAGTACTTC
TRBD2	TRBJ2-2	few	TRBV24-1	CATSPGGRNTGELFF	TGTGCCACCAGTCCGGGGGGGAGGAACACCGGGGAGCTGTTTTTT
.	TRBJ1-1	many	TRBV6-2/TRBV6-3	CAGGTEQNTEAFF	TGTGCCGGAGGGACGGAACAGAACACTGAAGCTTTCTTT
.	TRBJ1-1	many	TRBV29-1	CSVGSRAEAFF	TGCAGCGTAGGATCAAGGGCTGAAGCTTTCTTT
.	TRBJ1-2	many	TRBV7-9	CASSTDTPNYGYTF	TGTGCCAGCAGCACCGATACTCCTAACTATGGCTACACCTTC
TRBD2	TRBJ2-5	many	TRBV13	CASSRWTSEGETQYF	TGTGCCAGCAGCCGGTGGACTAGCGAGGGGGAGACCCAGTACTTC
TRBD1	TRBJ1-1	many	TRBV27	CASSFLGQTNTEAFF	TGTGCCAGCAGTTTTTTGGGACAGACCAACACTGAAGCTTTCTTT
TRBD2	TRBJ2-7	.	TRBV29-1	CSVGQRDSLEQYF	TGCAGCGTTGGGCAGCGGGATTCTCTCGAGCAGTACTTC
.	TRBJ2-7	many	TRBV6-5	CASSYSETVSYEQYF	TGTGCCAGCAGTTACTCGGAGACAGTCTCCTACGAGCAGTACTTC
TRBD1	TRBJ2-7	.	TRBV29-1	CSVENLGQGAEQYF	TGCAGCGTTGAAAATTTGGGACAGGGTGCCGAGCAGTACTTC
.	TRBJ2-6	.	TRBV6-1	CASSSLGGGSISSGANVLTF	TGTGCCAGCAGCAGTTTAGGGGGAGGCAGTATCTCCTCTGGGGCCAACGTCCTGACTTTC
.	TRBJ2-1	.	TRBV3-1	CASSQGASEQFF	TGTGCCAGCAGCCAAGGGGCTTCTGAGCAGTTCTTC
TRBD1	TRBJ1-4	.	TRBV9	CASSEQGTDEKLFF	TGTGCCAGCAGCGAACAGGGGACGGATGAAAAACTGTTTTTT
TRBD1	TRBJ2-7	few	TRBV7-9	CASRDGQAYEQYF	TGTGCCAGCAGGGACGGACAGGCCTACGAGCAGTACTTC
.	TRBJ2-5	.	TRBV29-1	CSVEVRGETQYF	TGCAGCGTTGAAGTTCGGGGGGAGACCCAGTACTTC
.	TRBJ2-2	.	TRBV6-1	CASSYKEYTGELFF	TGTGCCAGCTCTTATAAGGAGTACACCGGGGAGCTGTTTTTT
.	TRBJ1-2	many	TRBV12-3/TRBV12-4	CAIRGVGYGYTF	TGTGCCATCAGAGGTGTAGGCTATGGCTACACCTTC
.	TRBJ1-3	.	TRBV19	CASSAQETGNTIYF	TGTGCCAGTAGTGCTCAGGAGACCGGAAACACCATATATTTT
.	TRBJ2-7	few	TRBV6-2/TRBV6-3	CASSYSRVASYEQYF	TGTGCCAGCAGTTACTCAAGGGTTGCCTCCTACGAGCAGTACTTC